The clone carrying this T cell receptor (beta chain) was seen a handful of times. The antigen is not known. The source of the sample is a study of cytomegalovirus exposure and HLA in healthy donors. On the study more broadly: Researchers previously reported finding more than 100 million unique TCR beta sequences from some 180 million T cells. Regarding the study as a whole: For presence/absence analyses, sequencing depth was assumed to be roughly uniform across donors.

Primers: 60 Vbeta forward and 13 Jbeta reverse. Only in-frame clones appear in the TCRdb table, and some are missing; sequencing was by immunoSEQ multiplex PCR. This sample carries over 75,000 clones, around 64% of them seen once, and the ten largest clones take under 2.5%. The specimen sequenced was PBMCs. This TCR was recovered from a man aged 25 to 40 in good health and CMV-seronegative.

This chain's CDR3 is CASTPDSLSGYTF. In nucleotides, the CDR3 is TGTGCCAGCACCCCGGACAGTCTATCCGGCTACACCTTC. The chain employs TRBV14 and TRBJ1-2, with D possibly being TRBD1 (6 bases). In germline, CDR1 is SGHDN, CDR2 FVKESK. This CDR3 comprises 13 residues. V lost 7 bases to trimming and J lost 8 bases, with 17 bases between them.